These 26 T cell receptor beta chains share one sample of origin, sequenced in a study of T cells in tumors after PD-1 blockade. Assay: immunoSEQ multiplex PCR; the TCRdb copy retains only in-frame clones and omits some. The sample includes roughly 49,000 clones, 65% to 85% of them seen just once. Source: PBMCs, taken before anti-PD-1 treatment. Receptor source: a human donor with basal cell carcinoma.

The rearrangement uses TRBV5-6 and TRBJ1-1; the match to TRBD1 covers 10 bases. J lost 5 bases, V lost 6 bases, and 7 bases had no gene match. From germline, CDR1 is SGHDT and CDR2 YYEEEE. This CDR3 spans 14 amino acids. The DNA for the CDR3 is TGTGCCAGCAATCGGGACAGGGGTGGTACTGAAGCTTTCTTT. Amino acid sequence: CASNRDRGGTEAFF. The whole variable domain, filled in from reference TRBV5-6 and TRBJ1-1, reads DAGVTQSPTHLIKTRGQQVTLRCSPKSGHDTVSWYQQALGQGPQFIFQYYEEEERQRGNFPDRFSGHQFPNYSSELNVNALLLGDSALYLCASNRDRGGTEAFFGQGTRLTVV.

This clone was observed a single time. The chain recombines TRBV25-1 with TRBJ2-1, with 8 bases identical to TRBD2. The V gene end was trimmed by 0 bases and the J gene end by 6 bases; junction bases not matched to a gene: 7. Looked up from germline, CDR1 is MGHDK and CDR2 is SYGVNS. CDR3 length: 16 residues. The CDR3 is CASSEYGRGGLNEQFF. The CDR3 nucleotides are TGTGCCAGCAGTGAATATGGACGCGGGGGGCTCAATGAGCAGTTCTTC.

The count of this clone is one. CDR3 nucleotide sequence: TGTGCCAGCAGCTCGCCGAGGGGGGCGGGGAACACTGAAGCTTTCTTT. Translation gives CASSSPRGAGNTEAFF. This chain connects TRBV5-6 to TRBJ1-1, with D perhaps matching TRBD1 (6 bases). Trimming left V 3 bases short and J 1 base short, with 16 bases between. CDR3 length: 16 residues. CDR1 is SGHDT, CDR2 YYEEEE, per germline.

CDR3: CASSIGAGKGTDTQYF. The DNA of the CDR3 is TGTGCCAGTAGTATCGGCGCAGGGAAGGGCACAGATACGCAGTATTTT. The V call is TRBV19, the J call TRBJ2-3; D perhaps matches TRBD1 (5 bases). The CDR3 contains 16 residues. The V end was cut by 3 bases, the J end by 1 base, with 14 bases between. In germline, CDR1 is LNHDA, CDR2 SQIVND (reference sequence).

This CDR3 is CASSVNMWTGELFF. Written as DNA, the CDR3 is TGCGCCAGCAGCGTGAATATGTGGACCGGGGAGCTGTTTTTT. V usage is TRBV5-1 and J usage is TRBJ2-2; unclear D gene. The germline V and J ends were trimmed by 4 bases and 5 bases, with 12 bases remaining between them. Germline V gene lookup returns CDR1 SGHRS and CDR2 YFSETQ. The CDR3 loop spans 14 amino acids. Full variable domain (remainder filled in from reference TRBV5-1 and TRBJ2-2): KAGVTQTPRYLIKTRGQQVTLSCSPISGHRSVSWYQQTPGQGLQFLFEYFSETQRNKGNFPGRFSGRQFSNSRSEMNVSTLELGDSALYLCASSVNMWTGELFFGEGSRLTVL.

The chain links TRBV5-1 to TRBJ1-2; no firm D call. Trimming shortened V by 0 bases and J by 4 bases, and 7 bases separated the two germline ends. This CDR3 is built from 13 residues. CDR1 SGHRS and CDR2 YFSETQ come from the germline V gene. The CDR3 coding sequence is TGCGCCAGCAGCTTGGACATGAGCTATGGCTACACCTTC. Translated, it gives CASSLDMSYGYTF.

This chain uses TRBV3-1 (or the pseudogene TRBV3-2) with TRBJ2-7; 9 nucleotides match TRBD2. CDR3 length equals 15 residues. Per the germline V gene, CDR1 is LGHDT and CDR2 is YNNKEL (reference sequence). V was pared by 3 bases and J by 2 bases, with 5 bases of the junction left unmatched. CDR3 in DNA: TGTGCCAGCAGCCAGGAGCGGGGGGCTCCCTACGAGCAGTACTTC. It specifies CASSQERGAPYEQYF.

The sample holds one count of this clone. The chain links TRBV10-3 to TRBJ2-5; perhaps TRBD1 as D (5 bases). V was trimmed by 2 bases and J by 4 bases, leaving 5 bases between them. The CDR3 covers 12 residues. Germline V gene data show CDR1 as ENHRY and CDR2 as SYGVKD. The CDR3 DNA reads TGTGCCATCAGTGAGAGGGGAGAGACCCAGTACTTC. Amino acid sequence: CAISERGETQYF.

The chain uses TRBV30 and TRBJ2-1; D is ambiguous. The CDR3 runs 13 residues. The V gene's germline CDR1 is GTSNPN and CDR2 SVGIG (reference sequence). V lost 4 bases to trimming and J lost 4 bases, with 11 bases between them. This CDR3 is CAWKHKSYNEQFF. In DNA form, the CDR3 reads TGTGCCTGGAAACACAAAAGTTACAATGAGCAGTTCTTC.

This clone was observed a handful of times. For the CDR3, the DNA is TGTGCCAGCAGCTCACCCCGACAGGGCAACACCGGGGAGCTGTTTTTT. Translating it yields CASSSPRQGNTGELFF. The rearrangement uses TRBV4-2 and TRBJ2-2; 7 nucleotides match TRBD1. CDR3 length: 16 amino acids. Germline CDR1 is LGHNA and CDR2 is YNFKEQ. The J segment lost 2 bases and the V segment lost 5 bases, leaving 8 bases of the junction unmatched.

V and J are TRBV5-4 and TRBJ1-2, with TRBD1 as a possible D gene (6 bases). V was pared by 3 bases and J by 7 bases, with 19 bases between. Germline lookup yields CDR1 SGHNT and CDR2 YYREEE (reference sequence). The CDR3 is made up of 15 amino acids. The CDR3 region is CASSSTYGGGPGYTF. Written as DNA, the CDR3 is TGTGCCAGCAGCTCGACATATGGGGGCGGTCCTGGCTACACCTTC.

The gene calls are TRBV5-5 and TRBJ2-1; 7 nucleotides align to TRBD2. The CDR3 has 16 amino acids. Looked up from germline, CDR1 is SGHKS and CDR2 is YYEKEE (reference sequence). J gave up 3 bases and V 4 bases, and 10 bases lay outside the gene matches. CDR3 region: CASSQASGVVYNEQFF. CDR3 sequence (DNA): TGTGCCAGCAGCCAAGCGAGCGGGGTTGTCTACAATGAGCAGTTCTTC. Full variable domain (rest looked up from reference TRBV5-5 and TRBJ2-1): DAGVTQSPTHLIKTRGQQVTLRCSPISGHKSVSWYQQVLGQGPQFIFQYYEKEERGRGNFPDRFSARQFPNYSSELNVNALLLGDSALYLCASSQASGVVYNEQFFGPGTRLTVL.

The rearrangement uses TRBV28 and TRBJ2-2; possible D gene TRBD2, 5 bases. V was pared by 3 bases and J by 4 bases, with 12 bases between. Germline lookup yields CDR1 MDHEN and CDR2 SYDVKM. There are 15 residues in the CDR3. In DNA, the CDR3 is TGTGCCAGCAGTTTTCAACTAGGCGGCACCGGGGAGCTGTTTTTT. Translating it yields CASSFQLGGTGELFF.

CDR3 sequence: CAIRTGRTEKLFF. Written as DNA, the CDR3 is TGTGCCATCCGGACAGGCCGAACTGAAAAACTGTTTTTT. The gene calls are TRBV6-6 and TRBJ1-4; 7 nucleotides line up with TRBD1. Germline lookup yields CDR1 MNHNY and CDR2 SVGAGI (reference sequence). V was clipped by 10 bases and J by 7 bases; unmatched bases: 9. There are 13 residues in the CDR3.

J is TRBJ2-2 and V is TRBV19, with a weak D call TRBD1 (5 bases). The CDR3 totals 15 residues. Germline CDR1 and CDR2: LNHDA and SQIVND (reference sequence). V lost 5 bases and J 0 bases, leaving 10 bases between the germline ends. The CDR3 loop is CASSPRTTNTGELFF. CDR3 sequence (DNA): TGTGCCAGTAGTCCCCGGACAACGAACACCGGGGAGCTGTTTTTT.

This sequence joins TRBV23-1 and TRBJ2-7, with TRBD1 matching 9 bases. TRBV23-1 is recorded as an ORF, its role being uncertain. The J segment lost 4 bases and the V segment lost 4 bases, leaving 11 bases of the junction unmatched. The CDR3 consists of 16 residues. CDR3 nucleotides: TGCGCCAGCAGTCTCTCCGACGGGACAGGGTCTTACGAGCAGTACTTC. It yields the protein CASSLSDGTGSYEQYF.

The chain carries TRBV6-6 and TRBJ2-1; 7 nucleotides match TRBD1. Losses at the gene ends were 2 bases for V and 7 bases for J; bases not matched to a gene: 5. CDR3 length: 14 residues. Germline loops: CDR1 MNHNY, CDR2 SVGAGI (reference sequence). CDR3: CASSYETGRNEQFF. CDR3 nucleotide sequence: TGTGCCAGCAGTTACGAGACAGGGCGGAATGAGCAGTTCTTC.

J is TRBJ1-1 and V is TRBV3-1 (or the pseudogene TRBV3-2); no definite D call. The V end lost 0 bases, the J end lost 1 base, and 21 bases lay between the germline ends. In germline, CDR1 is LGHDT, CDR2 YNNKEL (reference sequence). The CDR3 has 19 residues. The CDR3 DNA follows: TGTGCCAGCAGCCAAGAGAGTTGGCAAACCGATTTGGGGAACACTGAAGCTTTCTTT. Translation: CASSQESWQTDLGNTEAFF.

The J gene is TRBJ2-7, the V gene TRBV28, with a tentative D call TRBD1 (6 bases). Germline-derived CDR1 and CDR2 are MDHEN and SYDVKM. The CDR3 extends over 13 amino acids. The germline V and J ends were trimmed by 5 bases and 5 bases, with 13 bases remaining between them. DNA for the CDR3: TGTGCCAGCAGTCCCACAGGGAAGAACGAGCAGTACTTC. This translates into CASSPTGKNEQYF. The full variable domain, with the rest looked up from reference TRBV28 and TRBJ2-7, is DVKVTQSSRYLVKRTGEKVFLECVQDMDHENMFWYRQDPGLGLRLIYFSYDVKMKEKGDIPEGYSVSREKKERFSLILESASTNQTSMYLCASSPTGKNEQYFGPGTRLTVT.

CDR3 in DNA: TGTGCCAGCAGCTTAGGGCATAGCAATCAGCCCCAGCATTTT. Amino acid sequence: CASSLGHSNQPQHF. This chain uses TRBV5-5 with TRBJ1-5; D gene unclear. The CDR3 consists of 14 residues. V gave up 2 bases and J gave up 0 bases, with 6 bases separating them. The germline V gene encodes CDR1 SGHKS and CDR2 YYEKEE (reference sequence).

The rearrangement joins TRBV20-1 to TRBJ2-5; D possibly corresponds to TRBD2 (6 bases). The CDR3 is 16 amino acids. Per the germline V gene, CDR1 is DFQATT and CDR2 is SNEGSKA (reference sequence). V gave up 3 bases and J gave up 0 bases, with 17 bases separating them. The CDR3 DNA reads as TGCAGTGCTAGTCGTCTGCGCGGGACGTACCAAGAGACCCAGTACTTC. This translates into CSASRLRGTYQETQYF.

The chain links TRBV5-1 to TRBJ1-1, with no clear D. From germline, CDR1 is SGHRS and CDR2 YFSETQ. The V end was cut by 6 bases, the J end by 2 bases, with 14 bases between. CDR3 length: 14 residues. The CDR3 loop is CASNPGLLNTEAFF. CDR3 nucleotides: TGCGCCAGCAACCCCGGACTGCTAAACACTGAAGCTTTCTTT.

This chain links TRBV5-5 with TRBJ2-3; D not resolved. Germline CDR1 is SGHKS and CDR2 is YYEKEE (reference sequence). CDR3 length: 12 residues. V lost 4 bases and J 2 bases, leaving 5 bases between the germline ends. CDR3 in DNA: TGTGCCAGCAGCCCTCACACAGATACGCAGTATTTT. Its translation is CASSPHTDTQYF.

This clone was seen once. The rearrangement joins TRBV19 to TRBJ2-1, with D possibly being TRBD1 (6 bases). The CDR3 is made up of 16 amino acids. The V end was cut by 5 bases, the J end by 0 bases, with 14 bases between. Germline CDR1 and CDR2: LNHDA and SQIVND (reference sequence). The CDR3 is CASSFPGHSSYNEQFF. The DNA of the CDR3 is TGTGCCAGTAGTTTCCCGGGACACAGCTCCTACAATGAGCAGTTCTTC.

CDR3 coding DNA: TGTGCCAGCAGAGAAACAGGGTCCTATAATTCACCCCTCCACTTT. The encoded protein is CASRETGSYNSPLHF. The V call is TRBV6-4, the J call TRBJ1-6; D possibly corresponds to TRBD1 (6 bases). Trimming cost V 6 bases and J 1 base, with 10 bases left between them. The germline CDR1 and CDR2 sequences are MRHNA and SNTAGT. The CDR3 is 15 amino acids.

V is TRBV29-1 and J is TRBJ2-7, with no clear D. CDR3 length: 12 residues. Germline assignment: CDR1 SQVTM and CDR2 ANQGSEA. Trimming took off 1 base at V and 4 bases at J, with 8 bases between the two ends. CDR3 in DNA: TGCAGCGTTGAAGGACACACGTACGAGCAGTACTTC. Its protein product is CSVEGHTYEQYF.